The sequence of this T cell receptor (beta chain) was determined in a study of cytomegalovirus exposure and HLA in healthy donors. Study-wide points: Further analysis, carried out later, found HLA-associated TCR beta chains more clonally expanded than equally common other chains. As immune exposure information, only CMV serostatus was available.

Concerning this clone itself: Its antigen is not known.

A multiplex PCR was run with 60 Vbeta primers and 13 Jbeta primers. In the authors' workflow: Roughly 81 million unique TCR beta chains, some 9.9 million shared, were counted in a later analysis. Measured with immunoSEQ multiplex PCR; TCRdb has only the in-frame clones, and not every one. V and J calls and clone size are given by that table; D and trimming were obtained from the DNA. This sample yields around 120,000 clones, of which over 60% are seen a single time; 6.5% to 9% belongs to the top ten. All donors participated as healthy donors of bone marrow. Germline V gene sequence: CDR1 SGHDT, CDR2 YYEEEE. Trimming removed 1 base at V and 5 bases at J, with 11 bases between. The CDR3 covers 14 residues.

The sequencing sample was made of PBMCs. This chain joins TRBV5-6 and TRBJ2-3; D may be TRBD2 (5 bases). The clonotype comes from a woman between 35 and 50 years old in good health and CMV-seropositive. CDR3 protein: CASSLRAEGDTQYF. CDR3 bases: TGTGCCAGCAGCTTGAGGGCAGAGGGAGATACGCAGTATTTT.